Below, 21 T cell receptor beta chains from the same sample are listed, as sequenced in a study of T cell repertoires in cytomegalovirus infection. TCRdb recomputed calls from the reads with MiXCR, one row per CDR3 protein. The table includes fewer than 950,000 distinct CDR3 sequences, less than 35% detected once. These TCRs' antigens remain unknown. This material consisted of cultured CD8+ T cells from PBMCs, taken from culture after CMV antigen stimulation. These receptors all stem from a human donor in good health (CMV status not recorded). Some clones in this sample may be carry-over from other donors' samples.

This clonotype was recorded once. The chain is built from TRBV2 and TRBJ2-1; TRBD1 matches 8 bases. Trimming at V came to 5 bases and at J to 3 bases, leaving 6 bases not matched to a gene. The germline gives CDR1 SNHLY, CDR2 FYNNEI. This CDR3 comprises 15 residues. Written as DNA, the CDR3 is TGTGCCAGCAGTCAAAGGGACAGGTACTACAATGAGCAGTTCTTC. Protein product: CASSQRDRYYNEQFF.

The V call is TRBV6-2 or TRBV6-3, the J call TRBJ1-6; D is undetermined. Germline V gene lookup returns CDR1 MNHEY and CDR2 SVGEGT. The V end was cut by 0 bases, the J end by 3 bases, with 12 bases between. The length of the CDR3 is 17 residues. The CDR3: CASSYSNDRLYNSPLHF. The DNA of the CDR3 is TGTGCCAGCAGTTACTCGAACGACCGACTCTATAATTCACCCCTCCACTTT.

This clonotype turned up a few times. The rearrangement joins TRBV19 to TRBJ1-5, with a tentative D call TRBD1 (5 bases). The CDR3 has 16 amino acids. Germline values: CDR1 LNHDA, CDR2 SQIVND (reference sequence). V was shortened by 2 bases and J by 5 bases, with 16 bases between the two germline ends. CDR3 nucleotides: TGTGCCAGTAGTATACTCGGCACGGGGACTGATCAGCCCCAGCATTTT. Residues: CASSILGTGTDQPQHF.

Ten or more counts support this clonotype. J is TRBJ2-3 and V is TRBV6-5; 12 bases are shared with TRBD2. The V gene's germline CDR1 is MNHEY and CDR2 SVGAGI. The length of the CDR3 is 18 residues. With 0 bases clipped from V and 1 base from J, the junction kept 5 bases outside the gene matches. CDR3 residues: CASSYSPLAGGGTDTQYF. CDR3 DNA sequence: TGTGCCAGCAGTTACTCGCCACTAGCGGGGGGCGGCACAGATACGCAGTATTTT.

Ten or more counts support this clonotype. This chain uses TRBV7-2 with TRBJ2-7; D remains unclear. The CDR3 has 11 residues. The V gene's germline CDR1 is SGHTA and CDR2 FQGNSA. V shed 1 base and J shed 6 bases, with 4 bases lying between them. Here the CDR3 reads CASSLGPEQYF. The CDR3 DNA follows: TGTGCCAGCAGCTTAGGGCCCGAGCAGTACTTC.

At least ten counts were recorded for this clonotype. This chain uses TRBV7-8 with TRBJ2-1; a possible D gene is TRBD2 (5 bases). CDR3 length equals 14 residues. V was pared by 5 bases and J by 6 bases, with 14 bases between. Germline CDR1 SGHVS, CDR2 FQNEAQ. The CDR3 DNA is TGTGCCAGCAGCCTAAGGAGGACGGGCAATGAGCAGTTCTTC. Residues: CASSLRRTGNEQFF.

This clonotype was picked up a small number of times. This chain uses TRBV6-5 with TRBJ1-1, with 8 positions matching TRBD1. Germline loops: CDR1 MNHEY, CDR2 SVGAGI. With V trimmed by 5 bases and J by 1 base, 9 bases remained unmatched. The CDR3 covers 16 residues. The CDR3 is CASSHQGARGNTEAFF. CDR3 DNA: TGTGCCAGCAGTCATCAGGGGGCGCGGGGGAACACTGAAGCTTTCTTT.

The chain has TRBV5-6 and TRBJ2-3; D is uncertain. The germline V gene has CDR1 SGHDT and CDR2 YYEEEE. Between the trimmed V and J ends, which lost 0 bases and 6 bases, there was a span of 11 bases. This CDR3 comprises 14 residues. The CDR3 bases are TGTGCCAGCAGCTTGGGGCAGAACGCCGATACGCAGTATTTT. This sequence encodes CASSLGQNADTQYF.

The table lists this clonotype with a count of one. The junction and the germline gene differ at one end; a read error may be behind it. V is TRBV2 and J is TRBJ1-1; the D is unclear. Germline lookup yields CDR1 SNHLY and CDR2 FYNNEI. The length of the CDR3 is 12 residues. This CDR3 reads CASKIGNTEAFF. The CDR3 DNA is TGCGCCAGCAAAATCGGGAACACTGAAGCTTTCTTT.

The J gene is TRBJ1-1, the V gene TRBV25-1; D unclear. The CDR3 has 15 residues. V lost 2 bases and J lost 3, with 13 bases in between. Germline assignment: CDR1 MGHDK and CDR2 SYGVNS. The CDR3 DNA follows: TGTGCCAGCAGTGAACTCTTAGGGTCCTACACTGAAGCTTTCTTT. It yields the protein CASSELLGSYTEAFF. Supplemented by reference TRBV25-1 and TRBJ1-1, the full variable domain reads EADIYQTPRYLVIGTGKKITLECSQTMGHDKMYWYQQDPGMELHLIHYSYGVNSTEKGDLSSESTVSRIRTEHFPLTLESARPSHTSQYLCASSELLGSYTEAFFGQGTRLTVV.

For the CDR3, the DNA is TGTGCCACCAGTGATTATACTAGCGCAGATACGCAGTATTTT. This encodes CATSDYTSADTQYF. This sequence joins TRBV15 and TRBJ2-3; 7 bases map to TRBD2. V gave up 6 bases and J gave up 4 bases; unmatched junction bases: 7. From germline, CDR1 is LNHNV and CDR2 YYDKDF (reference sequence). CDR3 size: 14 residues. Together with reference TRBV15 and TRBJ2-3, the CDR3 gives the full variable domain: DAMVIQNPRYQVTQFGKPVTLSCSQTLNHNVMYWYQQKSSQAPKLLFHYYDKDFNNEADTPDNFQSRRPNTSFCFLDIRSPGLGDTAMYLCATSDYTSADTQYFGPGTRLTVL.

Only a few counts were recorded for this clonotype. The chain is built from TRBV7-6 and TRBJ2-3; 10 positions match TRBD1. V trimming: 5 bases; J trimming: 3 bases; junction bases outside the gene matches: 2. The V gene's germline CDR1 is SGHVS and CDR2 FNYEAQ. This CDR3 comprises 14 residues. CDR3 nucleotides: TGTGCCAGCAGCGGGACAGGGGAGACAGATACGCAGTATTTT. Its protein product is CASSGTGETDTQYF.

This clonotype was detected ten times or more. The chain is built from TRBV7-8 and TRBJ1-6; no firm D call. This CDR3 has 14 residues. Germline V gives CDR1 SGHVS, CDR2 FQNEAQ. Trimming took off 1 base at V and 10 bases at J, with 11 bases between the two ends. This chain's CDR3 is CASSLDWVQSPLHF. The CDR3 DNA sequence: TGTGCCAGCAGCTTAGACTGGGTACAATCACCCCTCCACTTT.

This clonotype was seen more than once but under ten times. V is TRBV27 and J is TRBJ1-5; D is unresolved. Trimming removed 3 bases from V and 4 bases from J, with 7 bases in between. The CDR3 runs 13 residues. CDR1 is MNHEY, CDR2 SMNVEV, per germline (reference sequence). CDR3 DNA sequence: TGTGCCAGCAGTTTCCACGGGAATCAGCCCCAGCATTTT. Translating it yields CASSFHGNQPQHF.

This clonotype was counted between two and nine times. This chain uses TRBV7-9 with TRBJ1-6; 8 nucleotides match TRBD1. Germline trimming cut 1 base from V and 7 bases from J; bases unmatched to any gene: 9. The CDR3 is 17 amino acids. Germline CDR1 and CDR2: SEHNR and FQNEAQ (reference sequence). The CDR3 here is CASSLDLRQGNNSPLHF. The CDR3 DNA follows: TGTGCCAGCAGCTTAGATCTCAGACAGGGGAACAATTCACCCCTCCACTTT. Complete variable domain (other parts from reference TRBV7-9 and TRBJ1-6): DTGVSQNPRHKITKRGQNVTFRCDPISEHNRLYWYRQTLGQGPEFLTYFQNEAQLEKSRLLSDRFSAERPKGSFSTLEIQRTEQGDSAMYLCASSLDLRQGNNSPLHFGNGTRLTVT.

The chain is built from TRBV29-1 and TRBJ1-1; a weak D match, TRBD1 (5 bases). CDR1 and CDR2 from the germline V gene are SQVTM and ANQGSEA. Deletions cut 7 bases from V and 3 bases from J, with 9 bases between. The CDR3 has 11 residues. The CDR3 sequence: CSGTGDTEAFF. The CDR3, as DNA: TGCAGCGGCACAGGCGACACTGAAGCTTTCTTT.

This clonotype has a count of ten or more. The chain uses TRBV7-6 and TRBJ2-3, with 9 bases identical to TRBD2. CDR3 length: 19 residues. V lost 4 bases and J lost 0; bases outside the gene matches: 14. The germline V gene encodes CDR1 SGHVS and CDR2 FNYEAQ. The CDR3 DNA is TGTGCCAGCAGCTCCCCCGAAAGGCTAGCGGGATCTAGCACAGATACGCAGTATTTT. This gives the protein CASSSPERLAGSSTDTQYF.

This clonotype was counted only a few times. This CDR3 reads CASSYGRNYEQYV. The CDR3 DNA sequence: TGTGCCAGCAGTTACGGACGGAACTACGAGCAGTACGTC. The chain joins TRBV6-5 to TRBJ2-7; D gene uncertain. The length of the CDR3 is 13 residues. Trimming cost V 2 bases and J 3 bases, with 8 bases left between them. CDR1 MNHEY and CDR2 SVGAGI come from the germline V gene.

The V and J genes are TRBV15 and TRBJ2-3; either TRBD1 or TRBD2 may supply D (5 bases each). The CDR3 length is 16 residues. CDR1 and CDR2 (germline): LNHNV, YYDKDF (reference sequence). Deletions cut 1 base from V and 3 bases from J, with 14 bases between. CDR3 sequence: CATSRGERGLTDTQYF. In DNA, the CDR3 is TGTGCCACCAGCAGAGGGGAGAGGGGTTTGACAGATACGCAGTATTTT.

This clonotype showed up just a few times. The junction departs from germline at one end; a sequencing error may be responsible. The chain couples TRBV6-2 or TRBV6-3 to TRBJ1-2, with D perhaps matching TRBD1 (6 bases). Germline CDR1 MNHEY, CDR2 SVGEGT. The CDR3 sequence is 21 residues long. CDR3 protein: CASSSAREIWGQLIGLRTDSF. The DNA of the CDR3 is TGTGCCAGCAGTTCTGCCAGGGAGATTTGGGGCCAACTTATAGGATTGAGGACAGATTCCTTC.

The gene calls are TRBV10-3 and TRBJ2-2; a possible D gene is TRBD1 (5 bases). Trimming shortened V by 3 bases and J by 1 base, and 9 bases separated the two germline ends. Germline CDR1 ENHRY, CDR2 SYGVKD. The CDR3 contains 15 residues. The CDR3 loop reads CAISDRRENTGELFF. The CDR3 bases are TGTGCCATCAGTGACCGCAGGGAGAACACCGGGGAGCTGTTTTTT.